The T cell receptor beta chain under discussion was sequenced for a study of T cell responses to AZD1222 COVID-19 vaccine. General study results and limits: The study reported that nearly half of spike-specific TCRs target unmutated variant regions. Baseline serostatus was positive in only a handful of AZD1222 recipients. Donors were chiefly white British, with a greater number of females, and clonal diversity was perhaps underestimated. Only after the peak T cell response were repertoires sampled.

Profiling relied on immunoSEQ multiplex PCR, and the TCRdb table lists in-frame clones only, not all of them. The sample records about 200,000 clones, 85% to 95% being singletons. The germline gives CDR1 LGHNA, CDR2 YSLEER. The CDR3 loop spans 14 amino acids. V lost 2 bases to trimming and J lost 6 bases, with 8 bases between them. In its sample, this clone was seen a few times. What it binds is unknown. This rearrangement joins TRBV4-3 to TRBJ1-6; D not resolved. The receptor was derived from an adult who received the MenACWY meningococcal vaccine as a control. Source: peripheral blood, taken 28 days after the second dose of the MenACWY control vaccine. Written as DNA, the CDR3 is TGCGCCAGCAGCCAAATTCATACTAATTCACCCCTCCACTTT. This sequence encodes CASSQIHTNSPLHF.